The 12 T cell receptor beta chains listed next were all sequenced from one sample in a study of cytomegalovirus exposure and HLA in healthy donors. Amplification used 60 Vbeta primers and 13 Jbeta primers. Sequencing used immunoSEQ multiplex PCR; TCRdb keeps in-frame clones, though not all of them. The table lists more than 200,000 clones, approximately 80% of them singletons, with 1.4% in the top ten. The sample taken for sequencing was PBMCs. The receptors shown here come from a girl aged 5-17 years in good health and CMV-seronegative.

This chain uses TRBV15 with TRBJ2-2; 10 bases fit TRBD2. This CDR3 has 15 amino acids. Germline CDR1 LNHNV, CDR2 YYDKDF (reference sequence). With V trimmed by 5 bases and J by 7 bases, 7 bases remained unmatched. CDR3 nucleotide sequence: TGTGCCACCAGCGGACCCGGGACTAGCGTCGGGGAGCTGTTTTTT. Its protein product is CATSGPGTSVGELFF.

V gene TRBV27 combines with J gene TRBJ2-7, with D maybe TRBD1 (6 bases). Between the trimmed V and J ends, which lost 6 bases and 0 bases, there was a span of 9 bases. CDR3 length: 13 amino acids. CDR1 and CDR2 (germline): MNHEY, SMNVEV (reference sequence). The CDR3 protein is CASSSGDSYEQYF. CDR3 nucleotides: TGTGCCAGCAGCTCAGGGGACTCCTACGAGCAGTACTTC.

This chain links TRBV5-6 with TRBJ1-5; 8 nucleotides match TRBD1. This CDR3 has 15 residues. The V segment lost 4 bases and the J segment 3 bases; nucleotides outside the gene matches: 6. In germline, CDR1 is SGHDT, CDR2 YYEEEE. CDR3 sequence (DNA): TGTGCCAGCAGCGTGCTGACAGGGGACAATCAGCCCCAGCATTTT. Amino acid sequence: CASSVLTGDNQPQHF. The whole variable domain, filled in from reference TRBV5-6 and TRBJ1-5, reads DAGVTQSPTHLIKTRGQQVTLRCSPKSGHDTVSWYQQALGQGPQFIFQYYEEEERQRGNFPDRFSGHQFPNYSSELNVNALLLGDSALYLCASSVLTGDNQPQHFGDGTRLSIL.

The J gene is TRBJ2-1, the V gene TRBV4-2; D unclear. CDR1 LGHNA and CDR2 YNFKEQ come from the germline V gene. Deletions cut 0 bases from V and 0 bases from J, with 6 bases between. The length of the CDR3 is 15 residues. This chain's CDR3 is CASSQDPSSYNEQFF. Written as DNA, the CDR3 is TGTGCCAGCAGCCAAGATCCGAGCTCCTACAATGAGCAGTTCTTC.

The rearrangement links TRBV7-2 to TRBJ1-5; 10 nucleotides match TRBD1. The junction had 2 bases not matched to a gene; V was cut back by 5 bases and J by 4 bases. Germline loops: CDR1 SGHTA, CDR2 FQGNSA. CDR3 length equals 14 residues. The CDR3, as DNA: TGTGCCAGCAGCGGGACAGGGGTAAATCAGCCCCAGCATTTT. Encoded protein: CASSGTGVNQPQHF.

This clone was seen just once. This rearrangement joins TRBV19 to TRBJ1-2; 7 bases match TRBD1. V lost 6 bases to trimming and J lost 3 bases; unmatched junction nucleotides: 13. This CDR3 has 16 amino acids. CDR1 is LNHDA, CDR2 SQIVND, per germline (reference sequence). The CDR3 nucleotides read TGTGCCAGTAGGCGCCTAGACAGGGCGATGGACTATGGCTACACCTTC. Its translation is CASRRLDRAMDYGYTF.

Comment on this clone: Other DNA sequences in this sample translate to the same CDR3. J is TRBJ2-7 and V is TRBV4-2, with a tentative D call TRBD1 (6 bases). V was clipped by 2 bases and J by 5 bases, with 19 bases between them. CDR1 LGHNA and CDR2 YNFKEQ come from the germline V gene. The CDR3 is 16 residues long. The CDR3 DNA is TGTGCCAGCAGCCAACTTGGGGGCCGAATACGTGACGAGCAGTACTTC. Translation gives CASSQLGGRIRDEQYF.

J is TRBJ2-1 and V is TRBV9, with 8 nucleotides matching TRBD2. The CDR3 consists of 15 residues. V lost 0 bases to trimming and J lost 4 bases; unmatched junction nucleotides: 3. Germline CDR1 and CDR2: SGDLS and YYNGEE. This CDR3 is CASSVESGSYNEQFF. The CDR3 nucleotides are TGTGCCAGCAGCGTAGAAAGCGGGAGTTACAATGAGCAGTTCTTC.

The chain combines TRBV5-4 with TRBJ2-3, with D uncertain. V gave up 4 bases and J gave up 0 bases, with 15 bases separating them. CDR3 length: 16 residues. The germline V gene encodes CDR1 SGHNT and CDR2 YYREEE (reference sequence). Written as DNA, the CDR3 is TGTGCCAGCAGCGCCCGGGTTCGTGCTAGCACAGATACGCAGTATTTT. Protein: CASSARVRASTDTQYF.

This chain connects TRBV19 to TRBJ2-7, with D unclear. V lost 8 bases, J lost 9 bases, and 11 bases lay in between. CDR1 is LNHDA, CDR2 SQIVND, per germline (reference sequence). This CDR3 is built from 10 residues. CDR3 sequence: CASGGSVQYF. The CDR3 DNA reads as TGTGCCAGTGGCGGCTCCGTGCAGTACTTC.

This clone has more than one count but fewer than ten. V is TRBV5-6 and J is TRBJ2-7; the D is unclear. V lost 3 bases and J 3 bases, leaving 16 bases between the germline ends. CDR1 SGHDT and CDR2 YYEEEE come from the germline V gene. The length of the CDR3 is 15 residues. The CDR3 nucleotides read TGTGCCAGCAGCTCCGACACACAACCGTACTACGAGCAGTACTTC. Translated: CASSSDTQPYYEQYF.

This chain links TRBV5-4 with TRBJ2-3; possible D gene TRBD2, 7 bases. V was clipped by 5 bases and J by 9 bases, with 13 bases between them. The CDR3 contains 12 residues. The germline CDR1 and CDR2 sequences are SGHNT and YYREEE (reference sequence). This CDR3 is CASSGGGQTQYF. The CDR3 DNA follows: TGTGCCAGCAGTGGGGGGGGGCAGACGCAGTATTTT.